The 16 T cell receptor beta chains given below trace back to one sample, sequenced in a study of cytomegalovirus exposure and HLA in healthy donors (TCRdb year 2017). The library came from the immunoSEQ multiplex PCR assay. For the multiplex PCR, a mixture combining 60 forward primers for TCR Vbeta segments and 13 reverse primers for TCR Jbeta segments was used. TCRdb stores this immuneACCESS table with in-frame sequences only. Part of the clones is absent; in the studies checked, under half of the shortfall reflects unresolved V genes, and no reason is known for the rest. For this sample the table gives approximately 140,000 clones, of which around 79% were detected only once. The ten top clones hold around 3% of the sample. Input material: PBMCs. These receptor sequences come from a female donor in good health and CMV-seronegative.

The rearrangement uses TRBV12-5 and TRBJ2-3; TRBD2 matches 8 bases. CDR1 LGHNT and CDR2 FRNRAP come from the germline V gene. Germline trimming cut 6 bases from V and 4 bases from J; bases unmatched to any gene: 18. The CDR3 totals 18 residues. The CDR3 DNA is TGTGCTAGTGGCTCCGTCCCCGGGACTAGATTCGGCGCAGATACGCAGTATTTT. Protein product: CASGSVPGTRFGADTQYF.

This chain uses TRBV7-9 with TRBJ2-5, with 12 bases aligning to TRBD2. The J call may be incorrect, as the DNA end agrees better with TRBJ2-7. Per germline, CDR1 SEHNR and CDR2 FQNEAQ (reference sequence). The CDR3 is made up of 16 amino acids. The CDR3 sequence: CASSGRTSGASYEQYF. Here the CDR3 DNA reads TGTGCCAGCAGCGGACGGACTAGCGGGGCCTCCTACGAGCAGTACTTC.

The V call is TRBV6-4, the J call TRBJ2-3; 12 nucleotides align to TRBD2. CDR3 length: 14 residues. Germline V gene data show CDR1 as MRHNA and CDR2 as SNTAGT. The J segment lost 5 bases and the V segment lost 5 bases, leaving 2 bases of the junction unmatched. The CDR3 loop reads CASSSLAGGDTQYF. The CDR3 DNA sequence: TGTGCCAGCAGTTCACTAGCGGGGGGAGATACGCAGTATTTT.

This sequence joins TRBV25-1 and TRBJ1-2; weak D call: TRBD1 (6 bases). The germline CDR1 and CDR2 sequences are MGHDK and SYGVNS. V lost 5 bases and J 3 bases, leaving 16 bases between the germline ends. CDR3 size: 15 residues. For the CDR3, the DNA is TGTGCCAGCAGTACCCAGGCGGGGGCTGACTATGGCTACACCTTC. Residues: CASSTQAGADYGYTF.

The genes are TRBV18 and TRBJ2-2; weak D call: TRBD1 (5 bases). The CDR3 has 15 residues. Germline values: CDR1 KGHSH, CDR2 LQKENI. The ends were cut back, 5 bases at V and 6 bases at J, with 16 bases in the middle. The CDR3 region has the DNA TGTGCCAGCTCAACCTTGTCAGGGATGTCCGGGGAGCTGTTTTTT. Translating gives CASSTLSGMSGELFF.

This chain joins TRBV5-1 and TRBJ2-5, with TRBD2 matching 10 bases. The trim removed 3 bases at V and 5 bases at J, leaving 10 bases unmatched. CDR3 length: 16 residues. The germline CDR1 and CDR2 sequences are SGHRS and YFSETQ. Here the CDR3 DNA reads TGCGCCAGCAGCTCCCTGGGGAGCGGGGGGGTCGAGACCCAGTACTTC. It translates to CASSSLGSGGVETQYF. Variable domain in full (rest from reference TRBV5-1 and TRBJ2-5): KAGVTQTPRYLIKTRGQQVTLSCSPISGHRSVSWYQQTPGQGLQFLFEYFSETQRNKGNFPGRFSGRQFSNSRSEMNVSTLELGDSALYLCASSSLGSGGVETQYFGPGTRLLVL.

The chain employs TRBV2 and TRBJ1-6, with TRBD1 as a possible D gene (6 bases). CDR3 length equals 15 residues. Trimming stripped 2 bases from V and 7 bases from J, with 12 bases between. The germline V gene encodes CDR1 SNHLY and CDR2 FYNNEI. In DNA, the CDR3 is TGTGCCAGCAGTGAACGGACAGCCCAAAATTCACCCCTCCACTTT. This encodes CASSERTAQNSPLHF.

The CDR3 DNA reads as TGTGCCAGCAGTTTACTGGCTTCTTACGAGCAGTACTTC. It is translated as CASSLLASYEQYF. This chain uses TRBV27 with TRBJ2-7; D call uncertain. Trimming removed 2 bases at V and 4 bases at J, with 9 bases between. The CDR3 covers 13 residues. Germline-derived CDR1 and CDR2 are MNHEY and SMNVEV (reference sequence).

CDR3 region: CACTGMGNQPQHF. For the CDR3, the DNA is TGTGCCTGTACAGGGATGGGCAATCAGCCCCAGCATTTT. The chain links TRBV30 to TRBJ1-5, with D perhaps TRBD1 (6 bases). The CDR3 consists of 13 residues. Trimming cost V 6 bases and J 2 bases, with 11 bases left between them. CDR1 is GTSNPN, CDR2 SVGIG, per germline (reference sequence).

The chain combines TRBV4-1 with TRBJ1-2; TRBD1 aligns across 8 bases. Germline V lookup: CDR1 MGHRA, CDR2 YSYEKL. With V trimmed by 7 bases and J by 4 bases, 14 bases remained unmatched. The CDR3 is 16 amino acids. The chain's CDR3 is CASTLGIQGGPYGYTF. CDR3 coding DNA: TGCGCCAGCACCCTAGGGATACAGGGGGGACCCTATGGCTACACCTTC.

This chain uses TRBV29-1 with TRBJ1-5; 7 bases match TRBD1. CDR3 length equals 13 residues. The ends lost 6 bases at V and 3 bases at J; junction bases unmatched: 5. The germline CDR1 and CDR2 sequences are SQVTM and ANQGSEA. The CDR3 protein is CSVQGTNNQPQHF. The DNA for the CDR3 is TGCAGCGTACAGGGGACGAACAATCAGCCCCAGCATTTT.

This clone was seen only a few times. The gene calls are TRBV6-6 and TRBJ1-5, with a possible D match to TRBD1 (6 bases). This CDR3 comprises 16 residues. The V gene lost 0 bases and the J gene lost 7 bases, with 16 bases spanning the gap. CDR1 is MNHNY and CDR2 is SVGAGI in the germline V gene (reference sequence). The CDR3 DNA reads as TGTGCCAGCAGTTACTCGAGCGGGGGGCGCGGACAGCCCCAGCATTTT. This gives the protein CASSYSSGGRGQPQHF.

V and J are TRBV7-2 and TRBJ2-1; possibly TRBD1 for D (5 bases). There are 15 residues in the CDR3. Trimming stripped 2 bases from V and 7 bases from J, with 15 bases between. CDR1 is SGHTA and CDR2 is FQGNSA in the germline V gene. CDR3 in amino acids: CASSLWVGVGNEQFF. CDR3 coding DNA: TGTGCCAGCAGCTTATGGGTAGGGGTAGGAAATGAGCAGTTCTTC.

The chain carries TRBV4-3 and TRBJ2-1; 7 bases are shared with TRBD2. The CDR3 consists of 15 residues. V shed 0 bases, J shed 3 bases, and the junction held 2 bases outside the gene matches. The germline gives CDR1 LGHNA, CDR2 YSLEER. This CDR3 is CASSQDGDYYNEQFF. CDR3 DNA: TGCGCCAGCAGCCAAGATGGGGACTACTACAATGAGCAGTTCTTC.

The chain uses TRBV6-1 and TRBJ2-7; a weak D match, TRBD2 (5 bases). Germline-derived CDR1 and CDR2 are MNHNS and SASEGT. This CDR3 contains 15 residues. Trimming took 6 bases from V and 0 from J, leaving 15 bases between them. The DNA for the CDR3 is TGTGCCAGCAGGCCTCGAGGGATGGCCTCCTACGAGCAGTACTTC. Protein sequence: CASRPRGMASYEQYF.

The V and J genes are TRBV5-8 and TRBJ2-3, with 8 nucleotides matching TRBD2. CDR3 length: 14 amino acids. Losses at the gene ends were 4 bases for V and 3 bases for J; bases not matched to a gene: 4. Germline V CDR1 and CDR2: SGHTS, YDEGEE. The CDR3 here is CASSRGLATDTQYF. For the CDR3, the DNA is TGTGCCAGCAGCCGAGGACTAGCAACAGATACGCAGTATTTT.